This T cell receptor (beta chain) derives from a study of breast tumors, draining lymph nodes, adjacent tissues. The study, taken as a whole, reports: Tumor repertoires ranked between lymph nodes and nontumor tissue in diversity, with V and J gene preferences. Tumor T cell lymph node origin was a supported hypothesis, not proven. Findings are consistent with lymph node origin and intratumoral expansion of most tumor T cells. Compared with basal-like, luminal-like tumors shared significantly more repertoire with nontumor tissue.

Germline loops: CDR1 SGHRS, CDR2 YFSETQ. The CDR3 loop spans 14 amino acids. After removal of 5 bases from V and 10 bases from J, the junction contained 9 bases not matched to a gene. This clonotype showed up many times. Antigen specificity is unknown. Using its own MiXCR run on the multiplex PCR reads, TCRdb lists one record per CDR3 protein. The repertoire consists of 20,000 to 30,000 distinct CDR3 sequences, with roughly 21% occurring once and the leading ten covering roughly 14%. The source material was breast tumor tissue. The chain joins TRBV5-1 to TRBJ1-6; 7 bases are shared with TRBD1. The clonotype originates from a female donor with breast cancer. Some clones in this sample may be carry-over from other donors' samples. CDR3 coding DNA: TGCGCCAGCAGGTTCTCACAGGGGACGTCACCCCTCCACTTT. It encodes CASRFSQGTSPLHF.